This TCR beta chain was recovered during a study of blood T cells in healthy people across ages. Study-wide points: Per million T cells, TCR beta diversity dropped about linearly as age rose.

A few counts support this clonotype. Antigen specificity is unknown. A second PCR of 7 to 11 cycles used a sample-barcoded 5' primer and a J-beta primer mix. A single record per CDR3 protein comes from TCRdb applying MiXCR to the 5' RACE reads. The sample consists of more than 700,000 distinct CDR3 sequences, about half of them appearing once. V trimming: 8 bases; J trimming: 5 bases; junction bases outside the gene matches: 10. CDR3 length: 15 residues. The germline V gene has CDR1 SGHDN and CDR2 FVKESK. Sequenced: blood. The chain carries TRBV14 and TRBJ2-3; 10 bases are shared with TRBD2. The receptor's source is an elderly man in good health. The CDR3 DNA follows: TGTGCCAGCGGACGAGCGGGAGGGCCGCAAGATACGCAGTATTTT. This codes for CASGRAGGPQDTQYF.